This TCR beta chain was found in a study of blood T cell repertoires in COVID-19. Whole-study context: Samples came from the United States, Italy and Spain, spanning acute and convalescent COVID-19. In each case, the material was cDNA or gDNA derived from T cells, B-cell-depleted T cells, or PBMCs.

Libraries were prepared by immunoSEQ multiplex PCR; TCRdb keeps only in-frame clonotypes and omits some of them. The table lists under 200,000 clones, roughly 90% of them singletons. The CDR3 totals 15 residues. V dropped 4 bases and J dropped 1; count of bases not matched to a gene: 4. Germline CDR1 is MRHNA and CDR2 is SNTAGT. Sequencing input: peripheral blood. This chain joins TRBV6-4 and TRBJ1-1; 9 positions agree with TRBD1. This clonotype was sampled from a man aged 45 to 65 with acute or convalescent COVID-19. The DNA of the CDR3 is TGTGCCAGCAGTGCACAGGGACAGGGGAACACTGAAGCTTTCTTT. Translation: CASSAQGQGNTEAFF.